These 29 T cell receptor beta chains originate from one sample sequenced in a study of CD8 T cells in ankylosing spondylitis. The study's findings and limits: Characteristic, it appeared, of ankylosing spondylitis blood was a TCR beta motif of seven or eight highly homologous variants.

Each CDR3 protein gets one entry after TCRdb re-called the 5' RACE reads with MiXCR. Among more than 400,000 distinct CDR3 sequences listed, 5.3% were seen once. These receptors are not linked to any known antigen. The sequencing sample was made of blood, either unsorted or a sorted T cell fraction (not recorded which). Receptors were obtained from a male donor with ankylosing spondylitis.

This clonotype appeared many times. The rearrangement joins TRBV20-1 to TRBJ1-2; no clear D. V lost 2 bases and J lost 0, with 16 bases in between. Germline CDR1 is DFQATT and CDR2 is SNEGSKA (reference sequence). CDR3 size: 16 residues. The CDR3 sequence: CSARQSWQIANYGYTF. The DNA for the CDR3 is TGCAGTGCTAGACAATCTTGGCAGATAGCTAACTATGGCTACACCTTC.

This clonotype was seen only a few times. The chain combines TRBV5-6 with TRBJ2-7; maybe TRBD2 (6 bases). Germline V gives CDR1 SGHDT, CDR2 YYEEEE. The CDR3 runs to 15 residues. The ends were cut back, 4 bases at V and 5 bases at J, with 19 bases in the middle. CDR3 in amino acids: CASSLVGGMGNEQYF. The CDR3 DNA reads TGTGCCAGCAGCCTGGTGGGGGGAATGGGGAACGAGCAGTACTTC.

At least ten counts were recorded for this clonotype. The chain carries TRBV10-3 and TRBJ2-7; D not resolved. The CDR3 is 13 amino acids. V was cut by 3 bases and J by 5 bases, with 11 bases left in between. The germline CDR1 and CDR2 sequences are ENHRY and SYGVKD. CDR3 region: CAISEGMRNEQYF. For the CDR3, the DNA is TGTGCCATCAGTGAAGGGATGAGAAACGAGCAGTACTTC.

This clonotype was counted between two and nine times. The rearrangement joins TRBV6-2 or TRBV6-3 to TRBJ2-1; maybe TRBD2 (5 bases). Germline CDR1 MNHEY, CDR2 SVGEGT. V gave up 0 bases and J gave up 7 bases, with 19 bases separating them. CDR3 length equals 17 residues. DNA for the CDR3: TGTGCCAGCAGTTACTCAAGCTCGCGGGTCTTTAAGAATGAGCAGTTCTTC. Protein: CASSYSSSRVFKNEQFF.

This clonotype was found many times. This chain connects TRBV6-5 to TRBJ1-2, with no clear D. CDR3 size: 13 residues. Trimming removed 4 bases at V and 2 bases at J, with 8 bases between. The germline V gene has CDR1 MNHEY and CDR2 SVGAGI. This CDR3 reads CASSSGLNYGYTF. CDR3 DNA sequence: TGTGCCAGCAGTTCGGGCCTCAACTATGGCTACACCTTC.

This clonotype was counted ten times or more. CDR3 nucleotide sequence: TGTGCCAGCAGACTACCGGGCCCTAACACTGAAGCTTTCTTT. It specifies CASRLPGPNTEAFF. The chain recombines TRBV12-3 or TRBV12-4 with TRBJ1-1; D not certain. The length of the CDR3 is 14 residues. With 6 bases removed from V and 2 bases from J, the gap between germline ends came to 13 bases.

This chain links TRBV7-6 with TRBJ2-3; D is possibly TRBD2 (5 bases). The germline V and J ends were trimmed by 2 bases and 0 bases, with 12 bases remaining between them. The length of the CDR3 is 16 residues. Germline V CDR1 and CDR2: SGHVS, FNYEAQ. This chain's CDR3 is CASSLRRGSSTDTQYF. CDR3 in DNA: TGTGCCAGCAGCTTACGAAGAGGGTCAAGCACAGATACGCAGTATTTT.

This clonotype was detected many times. The V and J genes are TRBV28 and TRBJ2-2; D remains unclear. V shed 2 bases and J shed 0 bases, with 4 bases lying between them. The germline CDR1 and CDR2 sequences are MDHEN and SYDVKM. The length of the CDR3 is 14 residues. The CDR3 DNA sequence: TGTGCCAGCAGTTTACCGCCGAACACCGGGGAGCTGTTTTTT. Translated, it gives CASSLPPNTGELFF.

The CDR3: CASSEIGEPYNEQFF. CDR3 bases: TGTGCCAGCAGTGAAATCGGGGAACCCTACAATGAGCAGTTCTTC. The V gene is TRBV2, the J gene TRBJ2-1, with a weak D call TRBD2 (5 bases). Trimming pared 2 bases from V and 2 bases from J, leaving 10 bases between. CDR3 length: 15 residues. Germline CDR1 and CDR2: SNHLY and FYNNEI.

This clonotype was detected only a few times. The chain couples TRBV24-1 to TRBJ2-6; D ambiguous. The CDR3 covers 15 residues. The V gene lost 3 bases and the J gene lost 0 bases, with 5 bases spanning the gap. Germline V gene data show CDR1 as KGHDR and CDR2 as SFDVKD. CDR3 in DNA: TGTGCCACCAGTGATGCAAGCTCTGGGGCCAACGTCCTGACTTTC. Protein product: CATSDASSGANVLTF.

The table lists this clonotype with a few counts. V and J are TRBV27 and TRBJ2-3; TRBD2 aligns across 11 bases. CDR1 MNHEY and CDR2 SMNVEV come from the germline V gene (reference sequence). The CDR3 loop spans 16 amino acids. V lost 5 bases, J lost 2 bases, and 6 bases stayed unmatched. CDR3 sequence: CASSPGTSGPTDTQYF. The CDR3 DNA sequence: TGTGCCAGCAGTCCAGGGACTAGCGGACCCACAGATACGCAGTATTTT.

This clonotype occurred a few times. This chain connects TRBV4-3 to TRBJ2-3; D possibly corresponds to TRBD1 (5 bases). V was shortened by 4 bases and J by 6 bases, with 17 bases between the two germline ends. Germline lookup yields CDR1 LGHNA and CDR2 YSLEER. The CDR3 loop spans 15 amino acids. The CDR3 sequence: CASSPWLQGRDTQYF. The CDR3 DNA is TGCGCCAGCAGCCCGTGGTTGCAGGGAAGGGATACGCAGTATTTT.

This clonotype was seen ten or more times. The rearrangement joins TRBV6-5 to TRBJ2-5; possibly TRBD2 for D (6 bases). V gave up 2 bases and J gave up 5 bases, with 18 bases separating them. Germline CDR1 and CDR2: MNHEY and SVGAGI. The CDR3 totals 16 residues. The CDR3 DNA follows: TGTGCCAGCAGTTACCCCCTAGGAGCGGGCGGCGAGACCCAGTACTTC. Translation gives CASSYPLGAGGETQYF.

This clonotype was counted ten times or more. The chain recombines TRBV6-4 with TRBJ2-1; 10 nucleotides agree with TRBD2. J gave up 9 bases and V 3 bases, and 8 bases lay outside the gene matches. Germline values: CDR1 MRHNA, CDR2 SNTAGT. This CDR3 is 15 amino acids long. The CDR3 nucleotides read TGTGCCAGCAGTGAGTCCAGCGGGAGGGCCCGTGAGCAGTTCTTC. Its translation: CASSESSGRAREQFF.

V and J are TRBV6-1 and TRBJ2-2; no firm D call. Germline assignment: CDR1 MNHNS and CDR2 SASEGT. V was cut by 5 bases and J by 0 bases, with 7 bases left in between. The CDR3 spans 14 residues. In DNA, the CDR3 is TGTGCCAGCAGTCGGTTCGCGAACACCGGGGAGCTGTTTTTT. Its protein product is CASSRFANTGELFF.

This clonotype was found many times. The J gene is TRBJ1-2, the V gene TRBV27; D is perhaps TRBD1 (5 bases). Germline CDR1 is MNHEY and CDR2 is SMNVEV (reference sequence). V lost 5 bases and J 8 bases, leaving 15 bases between the germline ends. CDR3 length: 13 residues. CDR3 sequence reads: CASSPRDRRGYTF. DNA for the CDR3: TGTGCCAGCAGTCCGCGGGACCGGCGGGGCTACACCTTC.

This clonotype has at least ten counts. V usage is TRBV20-1 and J usage is TRBJ2-6, with D uncertain. The CDR3 has 14 amino acids. Germline V lookup: CDR1 DFQATT, CDR2 SNEGSKA (reference sequence). The V end was cut by 1 base, the J end by 0 bases, with 4 bases between. The CDR3 DNA follows: TGCAGTGCTAGAGCGGGCTCTGGGGCCAACGTCCTGACTTTC. It is translated as CSARAGSGANVLTF.

This clonotype was counted only a few times. This chain connects TRBV15 to TRBJ2-3; unclear D gene. This CDR3 contains 13 residues. V lost 7 bases to trimming and J lost 5 bases, with 13 bases between them. Germline V gives CDR1 LNHNV, CDR2 YYDKDF (reference sequence). For the CDR3, the DNA is TGTGCCACCACCAGGAGACACGTAGATACGCAGTATTTT. This translates into CATTRRHVDTQYF.

This clonotype was picked up many times. The V and J genes are TRBV12-3 or TRBV12-4 and TRBJ1-2, with TRBD1 identical over 10 bases. The CDR3 totals 16 residues. Germline trimming cut 4 bases from V and 8 bases from J; bases unmatched to any gene: 13. CDR3 in amino acids: CASSSLTGGWEKGYTF. In nucleotides, the CDR3 is TGTGCCAGCAGTTCGTTGACAGGGGGCTGGGAGAAAGGCTACACCTTC.

The sample holds many counts of this clonotype. J is TRBJ1-2 and V is TRBV20-1; 8 bases are shared with TRBD1. Per germline, CDR1 DFQATT and CDR2 SNEGSKA (reference sequence). The V and J ends lost 5 bases and 2 bases, in that order; junction bases with no gene match: 4. The CDR3 totals 13 residues. The CDR3 DNA reads TGCAGTGCTCCGACAGGGGAGAACTATGGCTACACCTTC. It encodes CSAPTGENYGYTF.

This clonotype was recorded at least ten times. V is TRBV5-5 and J is TRBJ2-2, with a weak D call TRBD1 (5 bases). This CDR3 spans 15 amino acids. Trimming left V 4 bases short and J 3 bases short, with 13 bases between. Germline V gene data show CDR1 as SGHKS and CDR2 as YYEKEE (reference sequence). The CDR3 sequence is CASSPQGSYTGELFF. CDR3 sequence (DNA): TGTGCCAGCAGCCCTCAGGGTTCTTACACCGGGGAGCTGTTTTTT.

The gene calls are TRBV7-2 and TRBJ2-2; possible D gene TRBD2, 6 bases. The CDR3 covers 18 residues. Germline CDR1 SGHTA, CDR2 FQGNSA. V was cut by 2 bases and J by 3 bases, with 19 bases left in between. As DNA, the CDR3 is TGTGCCAGCAGCTTATCGGGGACTTCTAGGAGGGACACCGGGGAGCTGTTTTTT. The encoded protein is CASSLSGTSRRDTGELFF.

This clonotype occurred many times. The gene calls are TRBV5-5 and TRBJ1-2; unclear D gene. The length of the CDR3 is 14 residues. CDR1 SGHKS and CDR2 YYEKEE come from the germline V gene (reference sequence). V lost 0 bases, J lost 2 bases, and 8 bases lay in between. The CDR3 coding sequence is TGTGCCAGCAGCTTGGTGACCGGGAACTATGGCTACACCTTC. The encoded protein is CASSLVTGNYGYTF.

This clonotype was counted many times. This chain connects TRBV12-3 or TRBV12-4 to TRBJ1-1; D gene uncertain. This CDR3 has 13 amino acids. V lost 6 bases to trimming and J lost 0 bases, with 8 bases between them. The CDR3, as DNA: TGTGCCAGCAGCCTCGATATGAACACTGAAGCTTTCTTT. Amino acid sequence: CASSLDMNTEAFF.

This clonotype appeared many times. The chain combines TRBV6-1 with TRBJ1-1; possible D gene TRBD1, 5 bases. The V and J ends lost 6 bases and 4 bases respectively, with 12 bases between them. Germline CDR1 reads MNHNS; CDR2 reads SASEGT. This CDR3 contains 13 residues. DNA for the CDR3: TGTGCCAGCAGCAGGGCTATATCCACTGAAGCTTTCTTT. Residues: CASSRAISTEAFF.

This clonotype was counted ten times or more. The chain has TRBV29-1 and TRBJ1-1; the D is unclear. Germline CDR1 is SQVTM and CDR2 is ANQGSEA. Trimming took 1 base from V and 5 from J, leaving 14 bases between them. The CDR3 sequence is 14 residues long. In DNA, the CDR3 is TGCAGCGTTGAAGGGACCTATTTTAGGACTGAAGCTTTCTTT. It codes for CSVEGTYFRTEAFF.

In its sample, this clonotype was seen many times. The chain combines TRBV7-2 with TRBJ2-7, with a tentative D call TRBD1 (6 bases). The CDR3 has 12 amino acids. Deletions cut 5 bases from V and 6 bases from J, with 11 bases between. CDR1 and CDR2 from the germline V gene are SGHTA and FQGNSA. The CDR3 is CASSTTGLEQYF. The CDR3 nucleotides read TGTGCCAGCAGCACTACAGGGCTCGAGCAGTACTTC.

This clonotype turned up a few times. The chain joins TRBV14 to TRBJ2-3; 9 positions agree with TRBD2. The germline V gene has CDR1 SGHDN and CDR2 FVKESK. The CDR3 length is 14 residues. Unmatched junction bases numbered 6, after V lost 7 bases and J lost 4 bases. CDR3: CASNPAGGSDTQYF. The CDR3 nucleotides are TGTGCCAGCAACCCGGCGGGGGGGTCAGATACGCAGTATTTT. The full variable domain, with the rest looked up from reference TRBV14 and TRBJ2-3, is EAGVTQFPSHSVIEKGQTVTLRCDPISGHDNLYWYRRVMGKEIKFLLHFVKESKQDESGMPNNRFLAERTGGTYSTLKVQPAELEDSGVYFCASNPAGGSDTQYFGPGTRLTVL.

The rearrangement links TRBV7-2 to TRBJ2-7, with 7 positions matching TRBD1. V gave up 4 bases and J gave up 0 bases; unmatched junction bases: 12. Per germline, CDR1 SGHTA and CDR2 FQGNSA. The CDR3 has 17 residues. In nucleotides, the CDR3 is TGTGCCAGCAGCTACGCATTTGGACAGGCAAGCTCCTACGAGCAGTACTTC. This sequence encodes CASSYAFGQASSYEQYF.